This TCR beta chain emerged from a study of identical twins. With respect to this clonotype: Its antigen is undetermined.

TCRdb re-derived calls from the 5' RACE reads in MiXCR, one entry per CDR3 protein. The sample has 350,000 to 400,000 distinct CDR3 sequences; roughly 9% are singletons. Whole-study findings and limits: Cord blood beta clonotypes present at high abundance carried fewer insertions; no such pattern appeared in memory repertoires. Model-predicted out-of-frame TCR alpha sharing fell below observed values in monozygotic twins. Without tracking the same donors, conclusions rested on cross-sectional statistical analysis. Those out-of-frame alpha sequences shared by twins showed an excess of low generation probability.

The receptor's source is a woman between 50 and 59 years old in good health. The sample taken for sequencing was naive T cells sorted from blood.

CDR3 in DNA: TGTGCCAGCAGTTACGATCAGCCCCAGTATTTT. Translation gives CASSYDQPQYF. J is TRBJ1-5 and V is TRBV12-3 or TRBV12-4; D gene unclear. The J call may not be correct, given that the DNA end is closer to TRBJ2-3. The CDR3 spans 11 residues.